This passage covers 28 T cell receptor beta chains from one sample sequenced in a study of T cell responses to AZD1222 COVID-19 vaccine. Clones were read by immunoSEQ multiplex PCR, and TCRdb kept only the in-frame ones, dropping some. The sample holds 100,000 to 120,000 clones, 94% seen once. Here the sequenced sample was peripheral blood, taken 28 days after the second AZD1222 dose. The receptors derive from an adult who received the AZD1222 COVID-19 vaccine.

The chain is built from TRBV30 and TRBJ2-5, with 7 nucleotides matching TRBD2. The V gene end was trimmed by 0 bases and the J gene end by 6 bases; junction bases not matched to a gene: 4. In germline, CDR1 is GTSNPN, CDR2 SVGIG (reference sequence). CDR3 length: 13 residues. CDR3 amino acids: CAWSVGGEKTQYF. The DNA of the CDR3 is TGTGCCTGGAGTGTGGGGGGGGAAAAGACCCAGTACTTC. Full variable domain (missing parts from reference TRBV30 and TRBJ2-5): SQTIHQWPATLVQPVGSPLSLECTVEGTSNPNLYWYRQAAGRGLQLLFYSVGIGQISSEVPQNLSASRPQDRQFILSSKKLLLSDSGFYLCAWSVGGEKTQYFGPGTRLLVL.

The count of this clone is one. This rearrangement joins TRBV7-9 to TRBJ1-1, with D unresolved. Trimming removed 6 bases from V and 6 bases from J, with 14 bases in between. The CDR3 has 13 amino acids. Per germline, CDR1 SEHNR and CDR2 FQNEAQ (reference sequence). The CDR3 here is CASSPVGRAEAFF. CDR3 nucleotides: TGTGCCAGCAGTCCCGTGGGTCGGGCTGAAGCTTTCTTT.

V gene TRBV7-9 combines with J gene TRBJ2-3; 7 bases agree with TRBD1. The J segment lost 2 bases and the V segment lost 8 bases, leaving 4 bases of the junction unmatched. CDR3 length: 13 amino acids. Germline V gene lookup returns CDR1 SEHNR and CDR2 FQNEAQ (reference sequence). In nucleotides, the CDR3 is TGTGCCAGCGACAGGGCCTCCACAGATACGCAGTATTTT. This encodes CASDRASTDTQYF.

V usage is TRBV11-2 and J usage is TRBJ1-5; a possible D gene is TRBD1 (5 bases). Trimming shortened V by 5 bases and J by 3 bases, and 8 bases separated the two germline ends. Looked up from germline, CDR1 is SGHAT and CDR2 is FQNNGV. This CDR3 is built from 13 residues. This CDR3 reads CASSQGHNQPQHF. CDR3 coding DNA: TGTGCCAGCAGCCAGGGCCACAATCAGCCCCAGCATTTT.

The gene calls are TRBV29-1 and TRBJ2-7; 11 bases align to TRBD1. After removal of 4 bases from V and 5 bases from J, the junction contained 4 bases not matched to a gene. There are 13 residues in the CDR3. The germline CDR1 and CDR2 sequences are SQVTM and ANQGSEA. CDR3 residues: CSVARTGGDEQYF. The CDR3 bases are TGCAGCGTTGCCCGGACAGGGGGCGACGAGCAGTACTTC.

The CDR3 sequence: CAFSIMSTGELFF. The CDR3 coding sequence is TGTGCGTTTTCCATTATGAGCACCGGGGAGCTGTTTTTT. The V call is TRBV30, the J call TRBJ2-2; D ambiguous. CDR3 size: 13 residues. Germline CDR1 and CDR2: GTSNPN and SVGIG (reference sequence).

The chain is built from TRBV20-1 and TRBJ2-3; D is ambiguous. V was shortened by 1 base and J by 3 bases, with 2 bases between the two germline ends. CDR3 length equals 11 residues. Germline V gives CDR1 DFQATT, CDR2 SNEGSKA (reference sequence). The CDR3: CSARGTDTQYF. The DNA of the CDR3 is TGCAGTGCTAGAGGGACAGATACGCAGTATTTT.

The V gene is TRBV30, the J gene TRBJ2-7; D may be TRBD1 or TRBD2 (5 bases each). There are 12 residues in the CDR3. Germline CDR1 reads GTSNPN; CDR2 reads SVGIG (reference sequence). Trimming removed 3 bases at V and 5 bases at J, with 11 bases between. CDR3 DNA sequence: TGTGCCTGGAGCCGGGGCCCCAACGAGCAGTACTTC. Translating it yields CAWSRGPNEQYF. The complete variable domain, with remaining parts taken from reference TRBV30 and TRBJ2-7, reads SQTIHQWPATLVQPVGSPLSLECTVEGTSNPNLYWYRQAAGRGLQLLFYSVGIGQISSEVPQNLSASRPQDRQFILSSKKLLLSDSGFYLCAWSRGPNEQYFGPGTRLTVT.

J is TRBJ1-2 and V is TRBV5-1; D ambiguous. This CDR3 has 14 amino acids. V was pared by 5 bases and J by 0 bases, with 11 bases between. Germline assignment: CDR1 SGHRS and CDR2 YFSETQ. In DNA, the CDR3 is TGCGCCAGCAGTTCCCTTGGAGCTAACTATGGCTACACCTTC. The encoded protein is CASSSLGANYGYTF.

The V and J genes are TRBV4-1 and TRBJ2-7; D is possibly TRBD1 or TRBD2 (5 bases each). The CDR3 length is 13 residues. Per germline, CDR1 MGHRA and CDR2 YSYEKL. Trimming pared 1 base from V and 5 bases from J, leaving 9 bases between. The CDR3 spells CASSQAGQNEQYF. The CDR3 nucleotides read TGCGCCAGCAGCCAAGCGGGGCAGAACGAGCAGTACTTC.

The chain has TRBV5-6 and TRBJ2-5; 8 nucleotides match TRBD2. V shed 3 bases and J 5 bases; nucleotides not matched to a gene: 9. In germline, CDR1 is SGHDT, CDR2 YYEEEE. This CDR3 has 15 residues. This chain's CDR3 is CASSYAGTRGETQYF. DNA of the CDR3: TGTGCCAGCAGCTACGCCGGGACTAGAGGGGAGACCCAGTACTTC.

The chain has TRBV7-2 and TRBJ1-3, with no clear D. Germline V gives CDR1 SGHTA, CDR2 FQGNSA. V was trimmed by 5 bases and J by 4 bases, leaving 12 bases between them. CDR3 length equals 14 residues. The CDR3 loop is CASSPIGAGNTIYF. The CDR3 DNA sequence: TGTGCCAGCAGCCCAATCGGTGCCGGAAACACCATATATTTT. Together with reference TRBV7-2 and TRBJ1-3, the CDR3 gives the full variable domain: GAGVSQSPSNKVTEKGKDVELRCDPISGHTALYWYRQSLGQGLEFLIYFQGNSAPDKSGLPSDRFSAERTGGSVSTLTIQRTQQEDSAVYLCASSPIGAGNTIYFGEGSWLTVV.

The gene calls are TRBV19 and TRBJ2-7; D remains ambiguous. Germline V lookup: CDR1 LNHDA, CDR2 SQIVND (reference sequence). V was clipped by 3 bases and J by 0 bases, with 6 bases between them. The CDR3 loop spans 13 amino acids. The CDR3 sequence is CASSIPPSYEQYF. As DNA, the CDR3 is TGTGCCAGTAGTATTCCTCCCTCCTACGAGCAGTACTTC.

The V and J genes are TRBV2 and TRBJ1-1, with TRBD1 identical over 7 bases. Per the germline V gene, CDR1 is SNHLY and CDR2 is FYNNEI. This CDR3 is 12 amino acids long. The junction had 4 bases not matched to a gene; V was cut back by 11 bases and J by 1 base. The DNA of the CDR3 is TGTGCCGGAGGGACAGCGAACACTGAAGCTTTCTTT. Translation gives CAGGTANTEAFF. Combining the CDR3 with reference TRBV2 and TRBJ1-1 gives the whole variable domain EPEVTQTPSHQVTQMGQEVILRCVPISNHLYFYWYRQILGQKVEFLVSFYNNEISEKSEIFDDQFSVERPDGSNFTLKIRSTKLEDSAMYFCAGGTANTEAFFGQGTRLTVV.

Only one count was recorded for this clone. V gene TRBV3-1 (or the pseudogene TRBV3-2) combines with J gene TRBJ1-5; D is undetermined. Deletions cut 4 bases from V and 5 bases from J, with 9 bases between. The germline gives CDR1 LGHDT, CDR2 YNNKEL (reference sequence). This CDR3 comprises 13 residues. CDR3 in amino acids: CASSRTEDQPQHF. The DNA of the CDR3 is TGTGCCAGCAGCCGGACTGAAGATCAGCCCCAGCATTTT.

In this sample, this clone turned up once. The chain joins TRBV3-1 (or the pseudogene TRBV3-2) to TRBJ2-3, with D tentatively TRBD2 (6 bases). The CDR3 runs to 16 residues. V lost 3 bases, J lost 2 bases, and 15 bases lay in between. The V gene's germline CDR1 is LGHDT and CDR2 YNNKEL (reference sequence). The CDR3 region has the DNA TGTGCCAGCAGCCACGGAGTGGGGACTCTCACAGATACGCAGTATTTT. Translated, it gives CASSHGVGTLTDTQYF.

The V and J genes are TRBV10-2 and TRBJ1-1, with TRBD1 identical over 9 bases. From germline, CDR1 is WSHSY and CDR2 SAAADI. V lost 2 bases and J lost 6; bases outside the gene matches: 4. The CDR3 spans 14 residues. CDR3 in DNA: TGCGCCAGCAGTGAGCCGGGACAGGGAGCTGAAGCTTTCTTT. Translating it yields CASSEPGQGAEAFF.

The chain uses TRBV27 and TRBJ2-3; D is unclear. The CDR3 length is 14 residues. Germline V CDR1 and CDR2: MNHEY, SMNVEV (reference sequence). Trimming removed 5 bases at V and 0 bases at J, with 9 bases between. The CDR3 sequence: CASSLYSSTDTQYF. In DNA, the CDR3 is TGTGCCAGCAGTCTCTACTCTAGCACAGATACGCAGTATTTT.

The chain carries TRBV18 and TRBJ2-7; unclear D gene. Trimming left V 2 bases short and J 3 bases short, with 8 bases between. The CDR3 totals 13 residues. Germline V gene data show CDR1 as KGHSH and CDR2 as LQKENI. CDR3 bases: TGTGCCAGCTCACCAATGGCAAGCTACGAGCAGTACTTC. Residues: CASSPMASYEQYF. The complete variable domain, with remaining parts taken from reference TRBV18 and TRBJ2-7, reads NAGVMQNPRHLVRRRGQEARLRCSPMKGHSHVYWYRQLPEEGLKFMVYLQKENIIDESGMPKERFSAEFPKEGPSILRIQQVVRGDSAAYFCASSPMASYEQYFGPGTRLTVT.

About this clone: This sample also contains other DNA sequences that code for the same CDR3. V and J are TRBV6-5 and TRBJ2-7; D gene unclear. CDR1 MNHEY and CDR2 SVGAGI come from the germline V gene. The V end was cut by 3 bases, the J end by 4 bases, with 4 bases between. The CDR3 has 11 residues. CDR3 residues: CASSYQYEQYF. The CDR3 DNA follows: TGTGCCAGCAGTTATCAATACGAGCAGTACTTC.

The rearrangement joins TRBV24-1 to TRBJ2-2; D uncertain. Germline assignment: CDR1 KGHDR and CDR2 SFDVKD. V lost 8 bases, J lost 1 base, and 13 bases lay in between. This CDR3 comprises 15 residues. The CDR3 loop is CATTPSEKNTGELFF. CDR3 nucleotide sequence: TGTGCCACCACTCCTTCGGAAAAGAACACCGGGGAGCTGTTTTTT.

CDR3 in DNA: TGTGCCAGCAGCTCCGGGGGGGAGACCCAGTACTTC. Translation gives CASSSGGETQYF. The V gene is TRBV6-5, the J gene TRBJ2-5; TRBD2 matches 7 bases. CDR1 MNHEY and CDR2 SVGAGI come from the germline V gene. The CDR3 length is 12 residues. The junction had 3 bases not matched to a gene; V was cut back by 6 bases and J by 5 bases.

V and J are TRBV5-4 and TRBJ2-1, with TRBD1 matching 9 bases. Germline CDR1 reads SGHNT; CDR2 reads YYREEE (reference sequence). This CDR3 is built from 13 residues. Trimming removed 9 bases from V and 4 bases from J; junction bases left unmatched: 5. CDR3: CATTGGAYNEQFF. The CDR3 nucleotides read TGTGCCACTACAGGGGGCGCTTACAATGAGCAGTTCTTC.

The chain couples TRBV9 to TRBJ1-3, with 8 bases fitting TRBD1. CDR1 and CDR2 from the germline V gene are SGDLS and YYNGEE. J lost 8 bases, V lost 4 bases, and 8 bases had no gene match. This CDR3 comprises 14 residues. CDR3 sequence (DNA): TGTGCCAGCAGCTCTCGGACAGGGACGGACACCATATATTTT. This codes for CASSSRTGTDTIYF.

In DNA, the CDR3 is TGTGCCAGCAGTCCTCCTGGGGGGGGCGGGCGCGAGCAGTACTTC. This sequence encodes CASSPPGGGGREQYF. The chain carries TRBV6-5 and TRBJ2-7; D may be TRBD2 (7 bases). Germline assignment: CDR1 MNHEY and CDR2 SVGAGI. This CDR3 has 15 residues. Trimming shortened V by 5 bases and J by 6 bases, and 20 bases separated the two germline ends.

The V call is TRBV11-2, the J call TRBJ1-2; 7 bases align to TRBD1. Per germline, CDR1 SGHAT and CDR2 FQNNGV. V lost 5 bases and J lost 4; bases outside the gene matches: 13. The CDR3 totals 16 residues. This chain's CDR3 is CASSGYDRARGYGYTF. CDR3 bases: TGTGCCAGCAGCGGATATGACAGGGCGAGGGGCTATGGCTACACCTTC.

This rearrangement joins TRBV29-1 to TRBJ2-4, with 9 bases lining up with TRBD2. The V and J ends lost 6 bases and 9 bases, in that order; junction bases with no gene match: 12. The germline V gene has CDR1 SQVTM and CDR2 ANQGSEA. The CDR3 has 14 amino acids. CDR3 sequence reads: CSVNGASGTGIQYF. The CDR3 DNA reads TGCAGCGTGAATGGGGCTAGCGGGACGGGCATTCAGTACTTC. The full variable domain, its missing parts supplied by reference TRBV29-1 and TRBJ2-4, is SAVISQKPSRDICQRGTSLTIQCQVDSQVTMMFWYRQQPGQSLTLIATANQGSEATYESGFVIDKFPISRPNLTFSTLTVSNMSPEDSSIYLCSVNGASGTGIQYFGAGTRLSVL.

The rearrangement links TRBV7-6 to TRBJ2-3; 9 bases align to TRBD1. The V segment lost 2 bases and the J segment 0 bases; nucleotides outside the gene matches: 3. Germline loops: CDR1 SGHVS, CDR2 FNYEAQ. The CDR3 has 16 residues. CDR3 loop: CASSLLTGGSTDTQYF. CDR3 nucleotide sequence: TGTGCCAGCAGCTTATTGACAGGGGGAAGCACAGATACGCAGTATTTT.